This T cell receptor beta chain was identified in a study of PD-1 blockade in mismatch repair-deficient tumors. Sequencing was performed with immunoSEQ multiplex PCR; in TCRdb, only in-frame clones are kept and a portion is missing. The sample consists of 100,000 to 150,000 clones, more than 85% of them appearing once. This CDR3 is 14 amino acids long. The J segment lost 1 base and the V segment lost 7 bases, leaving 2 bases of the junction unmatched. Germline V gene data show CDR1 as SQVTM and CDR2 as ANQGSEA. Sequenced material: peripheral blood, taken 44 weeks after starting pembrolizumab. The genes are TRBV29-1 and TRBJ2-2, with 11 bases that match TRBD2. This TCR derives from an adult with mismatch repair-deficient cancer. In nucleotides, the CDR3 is TGCAGCGCCGGGACTAGCGGGAACACCGGGGAGCTGTTTTTT. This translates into CSAGTSGNTGELFF.